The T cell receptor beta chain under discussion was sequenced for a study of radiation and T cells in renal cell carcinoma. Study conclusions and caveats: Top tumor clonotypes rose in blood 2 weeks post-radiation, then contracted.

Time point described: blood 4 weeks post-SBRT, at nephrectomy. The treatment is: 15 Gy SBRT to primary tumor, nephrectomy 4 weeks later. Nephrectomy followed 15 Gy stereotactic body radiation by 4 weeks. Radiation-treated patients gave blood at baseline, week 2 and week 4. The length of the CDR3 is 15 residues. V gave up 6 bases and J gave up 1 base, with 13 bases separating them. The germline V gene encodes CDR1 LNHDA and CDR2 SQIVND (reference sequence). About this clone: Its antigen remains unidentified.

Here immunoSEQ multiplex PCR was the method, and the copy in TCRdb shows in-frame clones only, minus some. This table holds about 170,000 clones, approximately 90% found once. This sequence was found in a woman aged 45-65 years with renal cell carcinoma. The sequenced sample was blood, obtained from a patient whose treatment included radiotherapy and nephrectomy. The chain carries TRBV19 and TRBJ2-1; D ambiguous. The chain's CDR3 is CASRVSHGSYNEQFF. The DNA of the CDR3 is TGTGCCAGTAGAGTGAGTCATGGGTCCTACAATGAGCAGTTCTTC.